This T cell receptor (beta chain) was profiled in a study of glioma-infiltrating T cells. This clonotype was recorded at least ten times. TCR alpha and beta CDR3 regions were amplified from RNA using iRepertoire nested multiplex PCR. TCRdb passed the multiplex PCR reads through MiXCR, listing each CDR3 protein once. The table records fewer than 200,000 distinct CDR3 sequences, more than 35% of them present only once. The sequenced sample was glioma tissue, nonneoplastic brain tissue, or PBMCs (not recorded which). The clonotype originates from a human donor with low-grade glioma or glioblastoma, undergoing nonglioma brain surgery, or in good health (not recorded which).

The CDR3 DNA reads as TGTGCCAGCAGCTTTGGGGACACCTCCTACAATGAGCAGTTCTTC. It yields the protein CASSFGDTSYNEQFF. The chain joins TRBV11-2 to TRBJ2-1; D perhaps matches TRBD1 (6 bases). The ends were cut back, 3 bases at V and 0 bases at J, with 9 bases in the middle. Germline-derived CDR1 and CDR2 are SGHAT and FQNNGV. The CDR3 extends over 15 amino acids.